The T cell receptor beta chain under discussion was sequenced for a study of cytomegalovirus exposure and HLA in healthy donors. Researchers ran the PCR with 60 Vbeta and 13 Jbeta primers. Sequencing was performed with immunoSEQ multiplex PCR; in TCRdb, only in-frame clones are kept and a portion is missing. The sample shows hundreds of thousands of clones, roughly 82% of them seen only once. Germline trimming cut 3 bases from V and 1 base from J; bases unmatched to any gene: 16. Germline V gene lookup returns CDR1 LNHNV and CDR2 YYDKDF (reference sequence). This CDR3 has 19 residues. The sequence was collected from a man aged 35 to 55 in good health and CMV-seropositive. V gene TRBV15 combines with J gene TRBJ2-7, with 9 positions matching TRBD1. Specimen: PBMCs. This chain's CDR3 is CATSRSKARDRAFSYEQYF. CDR3 coding DNA: TGTGCCACCAGCAGGAGTAAAGCCCGGGACAGGGCTTTTTCCTACGAGCAGTACTTC. Full variable domain (rest looked up from reference TRBV15 and TRBJ2-7): DAMVIQNPRYQVTQFGKPVTLSCSQTLNHNVMYWYQQKSSQAPKLLFHYYDKDFNNEADTPDNFQSRRPNTSFCFLDIRSPGLGDTAMYLCATSRSKARDRAFSYEQYFGPGTRLTVT.